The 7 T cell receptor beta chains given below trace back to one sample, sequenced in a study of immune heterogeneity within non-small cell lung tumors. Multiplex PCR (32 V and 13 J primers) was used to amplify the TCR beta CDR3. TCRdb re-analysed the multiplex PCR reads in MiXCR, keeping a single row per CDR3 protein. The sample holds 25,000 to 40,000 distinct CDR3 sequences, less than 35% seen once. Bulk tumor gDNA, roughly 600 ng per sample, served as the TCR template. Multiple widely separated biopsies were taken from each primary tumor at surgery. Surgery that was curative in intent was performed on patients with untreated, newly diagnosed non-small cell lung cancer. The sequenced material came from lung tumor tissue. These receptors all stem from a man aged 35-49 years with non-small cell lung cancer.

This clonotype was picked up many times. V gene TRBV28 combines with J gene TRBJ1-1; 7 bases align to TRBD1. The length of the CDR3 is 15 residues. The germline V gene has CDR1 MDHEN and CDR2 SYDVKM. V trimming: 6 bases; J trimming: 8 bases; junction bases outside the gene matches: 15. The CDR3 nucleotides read TGTGCCAGCAGCCCCATCGACAGGGCAGCGGTAGAAGCTTTCTTT. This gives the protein CASSPIDRAAVEAFF.

The CDR3 DNA follows: TGTGCCAGCAGCTTCCGGCATGGGTCCTACAATGAGCAGTTCTTC. As protein: CASSFRHGSYNEQFF. The chain couples TRBV11-3 to TRBJ2-1; no reliable D call. V lost 3 bases and J lost 1, with 10 bases in between. The V gene's germline CDR1 is SGHNT and CDR2 YENEEA. This CDR3 spans 15 amino acids.

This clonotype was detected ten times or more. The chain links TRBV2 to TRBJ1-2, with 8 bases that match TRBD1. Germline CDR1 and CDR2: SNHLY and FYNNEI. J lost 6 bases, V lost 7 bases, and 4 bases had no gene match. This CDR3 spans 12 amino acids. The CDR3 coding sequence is TGTGCCAGCACAGGGGGCTTGGATGGCTACACCTTC. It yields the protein CASTGGLDGYTF. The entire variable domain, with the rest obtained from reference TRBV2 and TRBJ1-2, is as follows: EPEVTQTPSHQVTQMGQEVILRCVPISNHLYFYWYRQILGQKVEFLVSFYNNEISEKSEIFDDQFSVERPDGSNFTLKIRSTKLEDSAMYFCASTGGLDGYTFGSGTRLTVV.

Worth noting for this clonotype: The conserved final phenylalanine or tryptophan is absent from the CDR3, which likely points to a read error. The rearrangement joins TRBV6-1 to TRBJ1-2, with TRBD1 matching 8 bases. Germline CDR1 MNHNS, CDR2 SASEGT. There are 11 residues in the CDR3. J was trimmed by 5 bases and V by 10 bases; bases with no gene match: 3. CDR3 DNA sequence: TGTGCCACCCAGGGGGCTTATGGCTACACCCTC. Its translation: CATQGAYGYTL.

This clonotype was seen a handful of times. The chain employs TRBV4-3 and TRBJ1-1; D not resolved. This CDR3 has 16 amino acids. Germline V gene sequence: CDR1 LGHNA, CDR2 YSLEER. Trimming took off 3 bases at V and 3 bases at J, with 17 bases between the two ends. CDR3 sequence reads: CASSHVWGSQYTEAFF. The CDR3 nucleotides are TGCGCCAGCAGCCATGTTTGGGGAAGCCAGTACACTGAAGCTTTCTTT.

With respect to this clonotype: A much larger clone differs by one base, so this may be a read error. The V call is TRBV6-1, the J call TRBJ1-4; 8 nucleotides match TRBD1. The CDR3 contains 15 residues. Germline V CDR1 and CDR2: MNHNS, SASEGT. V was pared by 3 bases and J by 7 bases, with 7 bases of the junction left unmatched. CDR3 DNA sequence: TGTGCCAGCAGTGAGCCGCGACAGGGGACTGAAAAACTGTTTTTT. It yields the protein CASSEPRQGTEKLFF.

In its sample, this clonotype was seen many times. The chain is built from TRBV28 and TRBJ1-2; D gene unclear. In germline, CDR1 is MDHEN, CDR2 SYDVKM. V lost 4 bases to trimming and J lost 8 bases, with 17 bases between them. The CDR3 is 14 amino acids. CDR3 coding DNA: TGTGCCAGCAGTTCTAGCGGGAGGGTCTTCGGCTACACCTTC. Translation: CASSSSGRVFGYTF.